The present entry profiles one TCR beta chain with its context. The sample belongs to a study of blood T cell repertoires in COVID-19. The assay was immunoSEQ multiplex PCR, and TCRdb's table has in-frame clones only and misses some. Of about 170,000 clones in the sample, approximately 85% were seen once. The CDR3 is made up of 18 amino acids. The V gene lost 0 bases and the J gene lost 0 bases, with 17 bases spanning the gap. The V gene's germline CDR1 is LGHDT and CDR2 YNNKEL (reference sequence). This receptor was taken from a man between 60 and 75 years old who had recovered from COVID-19. The sample was peripheral blood. The rearrangement joins TRBV3-1 (or the pseudogene TRBV3-2) to TRBJ1-2, with D tentatively TRBD1 (5 bases). CDR3 in DNA: TGTGCCAGCAGCCAAGAACGGTTGGGGGGACGAGCTAACTATGGCTACACCTTC. As protein: CASSQERLGGRANYGYTF.